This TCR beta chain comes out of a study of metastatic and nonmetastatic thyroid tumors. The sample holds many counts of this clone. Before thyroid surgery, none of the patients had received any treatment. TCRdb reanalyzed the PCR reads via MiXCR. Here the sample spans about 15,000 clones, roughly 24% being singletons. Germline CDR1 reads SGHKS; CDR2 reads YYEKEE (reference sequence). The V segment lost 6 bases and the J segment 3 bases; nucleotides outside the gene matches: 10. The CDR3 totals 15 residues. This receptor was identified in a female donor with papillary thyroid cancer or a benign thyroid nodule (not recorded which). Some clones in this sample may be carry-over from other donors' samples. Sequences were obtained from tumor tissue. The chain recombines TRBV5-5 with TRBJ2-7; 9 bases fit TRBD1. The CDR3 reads CASTASGTGYYEQYF. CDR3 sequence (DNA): TGTGCCAGCACCGCTTCCGGGACAGGGTACTACGAGCAGTACTTC.